A selection of T cell receptor beta chains follows, all from one sample in a study of blood T cell repertoires in COVID-19. Only in-frame clones appear in the TCRdb table, and some are missing; sequencing was by immunoSEQ multiplex PCR. The sample yields 430,000 or so clones, around 90% seen once. Sequenced sample: peripheral blood. Receptors originate from a man younger than 30 with COVID-19, enrolled during active disease. Each CDR3 is given with its conserved first and last residue. A D gene is named only where the DNA matches it firmly. Expanded clones get a size class; other rows say once, few or many, or leave the size out.

d_call,j_call,clone_size,v_call,cdr3_nt,cdr3_aa
NA,TRBJ1-4,NA,TRBV2,TGTGCCAGCAGTGAAGGGAGGGAGGCTAATGAAAAACTGTTTTTT,CASSEGREANEKLFF
TRBD2,TRBJ2-3,NA,TRBV18,TGTGCCAGCTCACACACTAGCGGGAGGGCTTCAGATACGCAGTATTTT,CASSHTSGRASDTQYF
NA,TRBJ2-5,NA,TRBV30,TGTGCCTGGAGTGTACGCAGGGCCGATGGGACCCAGTACTTC,CAWSVRRADGTQYF
TRBD1,TRBJ2-1,NA,TRBV11-2,TGTGCCAGCAGTTTGGACAGGGGACCCTACAATGAGCAGTTCTTC,CASSLDRGPYNEQFF
NA,TRBJ2-7,NA,TRBV10-3,TGTGCCATCAGTGGGGGCAGCTCCTACGAGCAGTACTTC,CAISGGSSYEQYF
TRBD2,TRBJ2-2,NA,TRBV6-1,TGTGCCAGCAGTGAAATGGCTAGCGGGATGGCGCTGTTTTTT,CASSEMASGMALFF
TRBD1,TRBJ2-7,once,TRBV5-5,TGTGCCAGCAGCTCGATCAGGACAGGGGTGATCGAGCAGTACTTC,CASSSIRTGVIEQYF
NA,TRBJ1-4,NA,TRBV6-5,TGTGCCAGCACCGGGTCCAATAATGAAAAACTGTTTTTT,CASTGSNNEKLFF
NA,TRBJ1-4,NA,TRBV18,TGTGCCAGCTCGCTCAAGGGACTTGATAATGAAAAACTGTTTTTT,CASSLKGLDNEKLFF
NA,TRBJ2-7,once,TRBV11-1,TGTGCCAGCAGCTTCGGACTTGCGGGTGAGCAGTACTTC,CASSFGLAGEQYF
NA,TRBJ1-4,NA,TRBV9,TGTGCCAGCAGCGCCACAGGTTTTTCTAATGAAAAACTGTTTTTT,CASSATGFSNEKLFF